This T cell receptor beta chain comes out of a study of blood T cell repertoires in COVID-19. Method: immunoSEQ multiplex PCR; TCRdb's copy keeps in-frame clones and lacks some. The sample shows fewer than 350,000 clones, more than 70% of them seen only once. Trimming left V 5 bases short and J 8 bases short, with 15 bases between. Germline V gene sequence: CDR1 MNHEY, CDR2 SVGAGI. CDR3 length equals 13 residues. This TCR derives from a woman aged 60-75 years with COVID-19, enrolled during active disease. The sequenced sample consisted of peripheral blood. The rearrangement uses TRBV6-5 and TRBJ1-2; a possible D gene is TRBD1 (5 bases). The chain's CDR3 is CASSQTQGSGYTF. CDR3 sequence (DNA): TGTGCCAGCAGTCAAACTCAGGGAAGCGGCTACACCTTC.